The subject of this entry is one TCR beta chain. J lost 2 bases, V lost 4 bases, and 5 bases had no gene match. The CDR3 covers 15 residues. Germline V lookup: CDR1 SEHNR, CDR2 FQNEAQ (reference sequence). Authors' data handling: Quantification of nucleated cells was approximated via reference gene primer amplification. Here immunoSEQ multiplex PCR was the method, and the copy in TCRdb shows in-frame clones only, minus some. The DNA was the basis for D and trimming; V, J and clone size are from that table. The sample carries over 250,000 clones, 80% to 90% recorded once. These data are taken from a study of blood T cell repertoires in COVID-19. Study in general: Acute-phase and convalescent COVID-19 samples originated in the United States, Italy and Spain. Nucleic acid was either cDNA or gDNA, and it came from T cells, B-cell-depleted T cells, or PBMCs.

This chain connects TRBV7-9 to TRBJ1-2, with 9 bases aligning to TRBD1. The sequenced material came from peripheral blood. The receptor's source is a woman aged 45-60 years who had recovered from COVID-19. The CDR3 sequence: CASSSSGTGNYGYTF. The CDR3 DNA reads TGTGCCAGCAGCTCCTCCGGGACAGGGAACTATGGCTACACCTTC.